This TCR beta chain derives from a study of T cell responses to AZD1222 COVID-19 vaccine. Study-level findings and limits: It should be noted that donors were predominantly white British and more often female, and clonal diversity was possibly underestimated.

On this clone: What it binds is not known.

The CDR3 consists of 11 residues. Germline-derived CDR1 and CDR2 are MDHEN and SYDVKM. Deletions cut 8 bases from V and 4 bases from J, with 8 bases between. Libraries were prepared by immunoSEQ multiplex PCR; TCRdb keeps only in-frame clonotypes and omits some of them. The data contain some 130,000 clones, approximately 84% of them singletons. The chain couples TRBV28 to TRBJ1-2, with no clear D. The sequencing used peripheral blood, collected on day 0 of AZD1222 vaccination. This TCR was recovered from an adult in good health. The DNA of the CDR3 is TGTGCCAGCGGGTTACGCTATGGCTACACCTTC. Translated, it gives CASGLRYGYTF.